The clone carrying this T cell receptor (beta chain) came up once. This sample was taken from a study of blood T cell repertoires in COVID-19. Libraries were prepared by immunoSEQ multiplex PCR; TCRdb keeps only in-frame clonotypes and omits some of them. Seen here are about 100,000 clones, 91% observed once, and the top ten hold 15% to 20%. Sample: peripheral blood. This receptor was obtained from a man aged 45-65 years with acute or convalescent COVID-19.

The CDR3 here is CASNKDRGRGNIQYF. DNA for the CDR3: TGTGCCAGCAATAAGGACAGGGGGCGTGGAAACATTCAGTACTTC. The rearrangement joins TRBV6-5 to TRBJ2-4, with 11 nucleotides matching TRBD1. The CDR3 loop spans 15 amino acids. With 7 bases clipped from V and 6 bases from J, the junction kept 8 bases outside the gene matches. Germline CDR1 reads MNHEY; CDR2 reads SVGAGI.